This T cell receptor beta chain was recovered during a study of blood T cell repertoires in COVID-19. Study at large: COVID-19 samples collected from the United States, Italy and Spain covered acute and convalescent phases.

The protocol was immunoSEQ multiplex PCR, while the TCRdb copy is restricted to in-frame clones and leaves out a portion. The sample shows about 260,000 clones, around 90% of them seen only once. Germline values: CDR1 SGHRS, CDR2 YFSETQ. This CDR3 is 14 amino acids long. Trimming stripped 2 bases from V and 0 bases from J, with 8 bases between. The receptor was derived from a man aged 55 to 70 who had recovered from COVID-19. J is TRBJ1-2 and V is TRBV5-1; weak D call: TRBD1 (6 bases). The sequenced sample consisted of peripheral blood. The CDR3, as DNA: TGCGCCAGCAGCTTCAGGACAGCTAACTATGGCTACACCTTC. Translation gives CASSFRTANYGYTF.